This passage covers 13 T cell receptor beta chains from one sample sequenced in a study of siplizumab effects on memory and regulatory T cells. Only in-frame clones appear in the TCRdb table, and some are missing; sequencing was by immunoSEQ multiplex PCR. The repertoire holds 85,000 to 130,000 clones, with 94% as singletons. Material for sequencing was Tregs sorted from blood. The receptors were sampled from a human donor in good health.

V is TRBV18 and J is TRBJ2-2; D is ambiguous. CDR1 and CDR2 from the germline V gene are KGHSH and LQKENI. The CDR3 is 15 residues long. The V gene lost 6 bases and the J gene lost 5 bases, with 16 bases spanning the gap. CDR3 sequence (DNA): TGTGCCAGCTCGCCGGGTAACTACCGTACCGGGGAGCTGTTTTTT. This sequence encodes CASSPGNYRTGELFF.

The V gene is TRBV7-9, the J gene TRBJ1-4, with D tentatively TRBD1 (5 bases). CDR1 and CDR2 from the germline V gene are SEHNR and FQNEAQ (reference sequence). Trimming pared 2 bases from V and 4 bases from J, leaving 11 bases between. This CDR3 region has 15 residues. The CDR3 DNA sequence: TGTGCCAGCAGCTTATGGGGCCAGAATAATGAAAAACTGTTTTTT. This sequence encodes CASSLWGQNNEKLFF.

The V gene is TRBV18, the J gene TRBJ2-3, with D possibly being TRBD1 (5 bases). The CDR3 runs 13 residues. Trimming took 3 bases from V and 2 from J, leaving 6 bases between them. Germline values: CDR1 KGHSH, CDR2 LQKENI. CDR3 residues: CASSPRDTDTQYF. As DNA, the CDR3 is TGTGCCAGCTCACCCAGGGACACAGATACGCAGTATTTT.

The chain links TRBV4-2 to TRBJ2-6; 12 bases line up with TRBD2. CDR3 length: 17 amino acids. J was trimmed by 4 bases and V by 7 bases; bases with no gene match: 8. Germline V CDR1 and CDR2: LGHNA, YNFKEQ. CDR3: CASKETSGSRGANVLTF. The CDR3 DNA reads as TGTGCCAGCAAAGAGACTAGCGGGAGTAGGGGGGCCAACGTCCTGACTTTC.

This clone came up a few times. CDR3 residues: CASVQGPFYGYTF. Here the CDR3 DNA reads TGTGCTTCAGTTCAGGGCCCGTTCTATGGCTACACCTTC. The chain employs TRBV18 and TRBJ1-2; TRBD1 might be the D (5 bases). CDR1 and CDR2 (germline): KGHSH, LQKENI. There are 13 residues in the CDR3.

The chain carries TRBV11-1 and TRBJ1-6; D is perhaps TRBD1 (5 bases). CDR3 size: 14 residues. Trimming shortened V by 5 bases and J by 7 bases, and 12 bases separated the two germline ends. Per the germline V gene, CDR1 is SGHAT and CDR2 is FQDESV (reference sequence). In nucleotides, the CDR3 is TGTGCCAGCAGCCCCGGGACGGAAAATTCACCCCTCCACTTT. This sequence encodes CASSPGTENSPLHF.

This rearrangement joins TRBV19 to TRBJ1-1, with D uncertain. The CDR3 runs to 15 residues. The V and J ends lost 1 base and 1 base respectively, with 10 bases between them. Per the germline V gene, CDR1 is LNHDA and CDR2 is SQIVND (reference sequence). The CDR3 here is CASSIATTTNTEAFF. CDR3 DNA sequence: TGTGCCAGTAGTATAGCTACCACTACGAACACTGAAGCTTTCTTT.

With respect to this clone: The same CDR3 can be traced to other DNA sequences in this sample. This chain connects TRBV19 to TRBJ2-7, with D perhaps TRBD2 (6 bases). The V end was cut by 3 bases, the J end by 4 bases, with 7 bases between. The CDR3 is 12 residues long. Germline V lookup: CDR1 LNHDA, CDR2 SQIVND (reference sequence). The CDR3 region is CASSIGGYEQYF. DNA for the CDR3: TGTGCCAGTAGTATCGGGGGTTACGAGCAGTACTTC.

The chain joins TRBV7-9 to TRBJ1-6; D unclear. The CDR3 runs 16 residues. The ends were cut back, 4 bases at V and 9 bases at J, with 19 bases in the middle. In germline, CDR1 is SEHNR, CDR2 FQNEAQ (reference sequence). CDR3 nucleotides: TGTGCCAGCAGCTATGTTCGGGCAGGTCGCGGTTCACCCCTCCACTTT. This translates into CASSYVRAGRGSPLHF.

The gene calls are TRBV5-1 and TRBJ2-6; no firm D call. The CDR3 sequence is 15 residues long. Germline CDR1 and CDR2: SGHRS and YFSETQ. Between the trimmed V and J ends, which lost 2 bases and 6 bases, there was a span of 12 bases. In DNA form, the CDR3 reads TGCGCCAGCAGCTTAGGGTTTCGGCAGGCCAACGTCCTGACTTTC. Translation: CASSLGFRQANVLTF.

The CDR3 reads CASSPRVLSGNTIYF. The CDR3 nucleotides are TGTGCCAGCAGCCCCAGGGTACTCTCTGGAAACACCATATATTTT. V and J are TRBV6-1 and TRBJ1-3, with D perhaps matching TRBD1 (5 bases). Trimming removed 6 bases from V and 0 bases from J, with 12 bases in between. This CDR3 contains 15 residues. Germline assignment: CDR1 MNHNS and CDR2 SASEGT.

This chain uses TRBV7-9 with TRBJ2-3; no clear D. The CDR3 is 13 amino acids. V lost 2 bases to trimming and J lost 1 base, with 4 bases between them. Germline V gene lookup returns CDR1 SEHNR and CDR2 FQNEAQ (reference sequence). Written as DNA, the CDR3 is TGTGCCAGCAGCTTATCCGGCACAGATACGCAGTATTTT. It specifies CASSLSGTDTQYF.

The count of this clone is one. The chain links TRBV28 to TRBJ1-1; D call uncertain. Trimming took off 6 bases at V and 1 base at J, with 15 bases between the two ends. This CDR3 spans 15 amino acids. Germline CDR1 and CDR2: MDHEN and SYDVKM. In nucleotides, the CDR3 is TGTGCCAGCAGCTATTTAGGACGGCAGAACACTGAAGCTTTCTTT. This gives the protein CASSYLGRQNTEAFF.